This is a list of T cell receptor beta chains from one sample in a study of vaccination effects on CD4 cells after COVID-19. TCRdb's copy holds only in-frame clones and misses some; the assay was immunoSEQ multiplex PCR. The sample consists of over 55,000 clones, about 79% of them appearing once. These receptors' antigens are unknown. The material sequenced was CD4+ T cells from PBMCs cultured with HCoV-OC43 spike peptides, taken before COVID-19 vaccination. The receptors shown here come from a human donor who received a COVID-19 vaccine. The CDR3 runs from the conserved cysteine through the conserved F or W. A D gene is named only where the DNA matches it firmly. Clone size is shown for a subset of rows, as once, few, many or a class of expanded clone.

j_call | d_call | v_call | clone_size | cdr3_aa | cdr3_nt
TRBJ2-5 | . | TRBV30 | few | CAWSLGMSPQETQYF | TGTGCCTGGAGTTTAGGGATGTCTCCTCAAGAGACCCAGTACTTC
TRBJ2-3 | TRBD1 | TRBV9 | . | CASKGADRLTDTQYF | TGTGCCAGCAAGGGGGCCGACAGACTCACAGATACGCAGTATTTT
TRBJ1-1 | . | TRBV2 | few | CASKVQLHTEAFF | TGTGCCAGCAAGGTCCAGTTACACACTGAAGCTTTCTTT
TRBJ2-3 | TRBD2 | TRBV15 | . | CATSLRLAGGFSTDTQYF | TGTGCCACCAGCCTTCGACTAGCGGGGGGATTTAGCACAGATACGCAGTATTTT
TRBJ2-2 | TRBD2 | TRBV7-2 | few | CASSLGSGGAYSGELFF | TGTGCCAGCAGCTTGGGTAGCGGGGGGGCCTATTCCGGGGAGCTGTTTTTT
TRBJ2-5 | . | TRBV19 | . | CASSPGLMVETQYF | TGTGCCAGTAGTCCCGGACTCATGGTGGAGACCCAGTACTTC
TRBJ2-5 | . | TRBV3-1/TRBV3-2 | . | CASSLTSERQETQYF | TGTGCCAGCAGCCTGACTAGTGAAAGACAAGAGACCCAGTACTTC
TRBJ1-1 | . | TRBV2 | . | CASREESGGTTEAFF | TGTGCCAGCAGGGAAGAGAGCGGTGGAACCACTGAAGCTTTCTTT
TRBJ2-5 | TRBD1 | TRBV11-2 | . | CASSSKGTAQETQYF | TGTGCCAGCAGCTCTAAGGGGACAGCCCAAGAGACCCAGTACTTC
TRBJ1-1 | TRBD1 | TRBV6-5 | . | CASSLKGAAFF | TGTGCCAGCAGCCTCAAGGGGGCCGCTTTCTTT
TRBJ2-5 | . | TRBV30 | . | CAWGRGLQETQYF | TGTGCCTGGGGCCGAGGGCTCCAAGAGACCCAGTACTTC
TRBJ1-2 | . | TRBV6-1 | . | CASSELPGPYGYTF | TGTGCCAGCAGTGAATTGCCAGGGCCCTATGGCTACACCTTC
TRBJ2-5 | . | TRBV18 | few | CASSPGLAQETQYF | TGTGCCAGCTCACCAGGGCTAGCCCAAGAGACCCAGTACTTC
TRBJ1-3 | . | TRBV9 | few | CASSDSSGNTIYF | TGTGCCAGCAGCGATTCCTCTGGAAACACCATATATTTT
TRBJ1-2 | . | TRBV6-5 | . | CASVQRGARGYTF | TGTGCCAGCGTTCAAAGGGGGGCGCGGGGCTACACCTTC